What follows describes a single T cell receptor beta chain. Its antigen target is currently unknown. Per-nucleotide qualities are absent, and no much larger clonotype sits a single base away. These data come from a study of CD8+ T cells in alopecia areata (dated by TCRdb to the late 2010s). The study in broad terms: The treated patients, all with moderate-to-severe alopecia areata, were enrolled in an open-label pilot trial of oral tofacitinib given at 5 to 10 mg twice daily. Patients stayed on tofacitinib for 6 to 18 months and then had 6 months of follow-up off drug so that delayed response and recurrence could be assessed. In treated patients, disease severity was measured using the SALT score, which gives the percentage of scalp surface area affected. Biopsies were taken from tofacitinib-treated patients at baseline and at 4 and 24 weeks of treatment, and a later scalp biopsy was taken in several of the tofacitinib-treated patients. High-throughput TCRbeta sequencing was used to examine T cell clonal expansion in alopecia areata in both the C3H/HeJ mouse model and human patients. Amplification of TCRbeta CDR3 regions was done by immunoSEQ multiplex PCR using 35 Vbeta forward primers and 13 Jbeta reverse primers. RNA came from the PAXgene miRNA kit for fixed scalp, the miRNeasy kit for PBMCs, and the RNeasy kit for mouse skin. Human TCRbeta sequencing covered scalp tissue and sorted CD4+ and CD8+ peripheral blood T cells from patchy and totalis/universalis alopecia areata patients and healthy controls. Scalp clonality was compared among normal scalp (n=4), patchy alopecia areata scalp (n=8), and alopecia totalis/universalis scalp (n=8).

Library preparation used the immunoSEQ multiplex PCR assay. To provide template for TCR sequencing, every sample had RNA extracted and reverse transcribed into cDNA. First-strand cDNA was synthesized using SuperScript III with a 2:1 mix of oligo-dT and random hexamers. A synthetic immune receptor repertoire was used to assess amplification bias, and residual bias was removed computationally. For the original study's pipeline: Raw reads were preprocessed for error removal, and CDR3 was defined according to IMGT conventions as running from the conserved cysteine to phenylalanine. Clonality was calculated as 1 minus Shannon entropy normalized by log2 of the number of productive unique TCRs. Scalp TCRbeta sequences were cross-referenced with sorted blood CD4 and CD8 repertoires so that the CD4 or CD8 identity of scalp clones could be inferred. TCRdb limited this immuneACCESS table to in-frame rearrangements with V and J called. A share of clones is missing; checked studies link under half to unresolved V genes, and the rest is unexplained. V and J calls plus clone size are reproduced from that table; the DNA served to infer D and trimming. The sample table records about 130,000 clones; around 50% of these occur just once. More than 15% of the sample is held by the ten biggest clonotypes.

V gives up 5 bases and J gives up 9 bases, and the segment between their germline ends measures 11 bases. The CDR3 numbers 12 residues from cysteine through phenylalanine. Solely the CDR3 DNA is kept, with 36 bases framed from the first base. CDR1 MGHDK and CDR2 SYGVNS are derived from the germline V gene. This specimen's time point label, per the study, means: around 29 days on oral tofacitinib. Interpreted using the paper, the treatment or condition label stands for: oral pan-JAK inhibitor, 5-10 mg twice daily. From alopecia areata patients, peripheral blood was collected along with lesional scalp punch biopsies. After PBMCs were isolated by density centrifugation and stained for CD3, CD4 and CD8, a FACSAria was used to sort CD4+ and CD8+ T cells. Study-wide conclusions, independent of this receptor: During tofacitinib treatment, many expanded lesional clones stuck around in both scalp and blood, and this persistence may partly explain why relapse happens after treatment is stopped. Because the treated cohort was small and had just a single nonresponder, larger studies are needed to establish links between baseline CD8+ expansion and response. Tofacitinib significantly decreased scalp clonality and the number of expanded CD8+ clones among the top 100 scalp clones. Unlike mouse skin, which is dominated by gammadelta T cells, normal human skin has resident alphabeta T cells that are also sequenced, and this complicates analysis of the scalp TCR repertoire. TCR sequences shared between patients were less clear than in mice, possibly partly because of HLA diversity in the patient population. Compared with normal scalp, lesional scalp had higher clonality and more expanded CD8+ clones, particularly in alopecia totalis/universalis, a pattern that suggests antigenic drive.

The sample consisted of CD8+ T cells sorted from blood, taken at week 4, from a patient treated with tofacitinib. The receptor comes from a human donor with alopecia areata. Recombination connected TRBV25-1 to TRBJ2-1; a confident D gene designation cannot be given. The CDR3 loop reads CASSTEAAEQFF. The DNA sequence follows: TGTGCCAGCAGTACCGAAGCCGCTGAGCAGTTCTTC.